The 13 T cell receptor beta chains below come from one sample, sequenced in a study of Ad26.COV2.S vaccination and SARS-CoV-2 variants. The treatment here: 15 to 20 received Ad26.COV2.S at low or high dose, single or two shots; 5 received placebo; per-sample allocation not given. Each sample was drawn 63 days after the first injection (of vaccine or placebo). Using immunoSEQ multiplex PCR, the repertoire was profiled, and TCRdb retains in-frame clones only, with some absent. This table holds roughly 300,000 clones, around 88% found once. Specimen: peripheral blood, collected in a trial of Ad26.COV2.S vaccine versus placebo. These receptor sequences come from a person between 18 and 59 years old who received the Ad26.COV2.S COVID-19 vaccine or a placebo.

The chain has TRBV5-1 and TRBJ2-1, with 8 bases that match TRBD2. V shed 0 bases and J 2 bases; nucleotides not matched to a gene: 4. The length of the CDR3 is 16 residues. In germline, CDR1 is SGHRS, CDR2 YFSETQ. The CDR3 is CASSLVLAAAYNEQFF. In DNA, the CDR3 is TGCGCCAGCAGCTTGGTACTAGCGGCCGCCTACAATGAGCAGTTCTTC.

This chain joins TRBV5-1 and TRBJ1-1; maybe TRBD1 (5 bases). CDR3 size: 13 residues. Per the germline V gene, CDR1 is SGHRS and CDR2 is YFSETQ. Trimming removed 2 bases at V and 3 bases at J, with 8 bases between. This CDR3 reads CASSFRRDTEAFF. In DNA form, the CDR3 reads TGCGCCAGCAGCTTCCGCAGGGACACTGAAGCTTTCTTT. Filled out from reference TRBV5-1 and TRBJ1-1, the complete variable domain reads KAGVTQTPRYLIKTRGQQVTLSCSPISGHRSVSWYQQTPGQGLQFLFEYFSETQRNKGNFPGRFSGRQFSNSRSEMNVSTLELGDSALYLCASSFRRDTEAFFGQGTRLTVV.

V is TRBV5-6 and J is TRBJ2-5, with 8 bases aligning to TRBD1. The CDR3 is made up of 15 amino acids. With V trimmed by 0 bases and J by 5 bases, 6 bases remained unmatched. CDR1 is SGHDT and CDR2 is YYEEEE in the germline V gene. The CDR3, as DNA: TGTGCCAGCAGCTTGGCGACAGGGGAGCGGGAGACCCAGTACTTC. Amino acid sequence: CASSLATGERETQYF.

The V gene is TRBV11-1, the J gene TRBJ2-3, with D tentatively TRBD2 (5 bases). This CDR3 region has 13 residues. CDR1 and CDR2 (germline): SGHAT, FQDESV (reference sequence). V was shortened by 1 base and J by 6 bases, with 8 bases between the two germline ends. CDR3 in DNA: TGTGCCAGCAGCTTAGGAGGGTCGGATACGCAGTATTTT. It encodes CASSLGGSDTQYF.

The count of this clone is one. The chain carries TRBV5-1 and TRBJ2-1; 8 nucleotides match TRBD1. Trimming removed 4 bases from V and 5 bases from J; junction bases left unmatched: 5. The CDR3 is made up of 14 amino acids. Germline V gene lookup returns CDR1 SGHRS and CDR2 YFSETQ. This CDR3 reads CASSRDRLNNEQFF. The CDR3 DNA is TGCGCCAGCAGCCGGGACAGGTTAAACAATGAGCAGTTCTTC.

In this sample, this clone turned up once. The genes are TRBV5-6 and TRBJ2-2; D may be TRBD1 (6 bases). In germline, CDR1 is SGHDT, CDR2 YYEEEE. V lost 3 bases and J 0 bases, leaving 15 bases between the germline ends. The CDR3 contains 17 residues. The CDR3 DNA reads TGTGCCAGCAGCTCACGGAATACAGGGACGAACACCGGGGAGCTGTTTTTT. It encodes CASSSRNTGTNTGELFF.

The genes are TRBV3-1 (or the pseudogene TRBV3-2) and TRBJ1-1; tentative D call: TRBD1 (6 bases). The V end lost 4 bases, the J end lost 5 bases, and 11 bases lay between the germline ends. The CDR3 spans 13 residues. Germline assignment: CDR1 LGHDT and CDR2 YNNKEL (reference sequence). The CDR3 spells CASSRRGRTEAFF. The CDR3 DNA reads TGTGCCAGCAGCCGCAGGGGAAGGACTGAAGCTTTCTTT.

There are a few counts of this clone. This chain uses TRBV2 with TRBJ1-2; perhaps TRBD1 as D (5 bases). Looked up from germline, CDR1 is SNHLY and CDR2 is FYNNEI. V lost 5 bases to trimming and J lost 0 bases, with 10 bases between them. The CDR3 loop spans 14 amino acids. The CDR3 DNA reads as TGTGCCAGCAGTCTCCAGGGTTCTAACTATGGCTACACCTTC. Translation gives CASSLQGSNYGYTF.

CDR3 sequence: CASSVGVTDTQYF. CDR3 nucleotides: TGCGCCAGCAGCGTGGGGGTGACAGATACGCAGTATTTT. The V gene is TRBV5-1, the J gene TRBJ2-3; D may be TRBD1 or TRBD2 (5 bases each). Looked up from germline, CDR1 is SGHRS and CDR2 is YFSETQ. Deletions cut 4 bases from V and 3 bases from J, with 9 bases between. The CDR3 has 13 amino acids.

The rearrangement uses TRBV2 and TRBJ1-1; TRBD1 is a possible D gene (5 bases). Per the germline V gene, CDR1 is SNHLY and CDR2 is FYNNEI. V dropped 9 bases and J dropped 1 base, with 18 bases sitting between them. The CDR3 runs to 15 residues. In DNA, the CDR3 is TGTGCCAGTCGCCGGACGGGGCAGCAGAACACTGAAGCTTTCTTT. Translated: CASRRTGQQNTEAFF. Combining the CDR3 with reference TRBV2 and TRBJ1-1 gives the whole variable domain EPEVTQTPSHQVTQMGQEVILRCVPISNHLYFYWYRQILGQKVEFLVSFYNNEISEKSEIFDDQFSVERPDGSNFTLKIRSTKLEDSAMYFCASRRTGQQNTEAFFGQGTRLTVV.

CDR3 sequence (DNA): TGTGCCAGCTCATTACAGGGGACTGAAGCTTTCTTT. Residues: CASSLQGTEAFF. The chain recombines TRBV18 with TRBJ1-1, with 7 nucleotides matching TRBD1. This CDR3 has 12 amino acids. In germline, CDR1 is KGHSH, CDR2 LQKENI. The J segment lost 5 bases and the V segment lost 5 bases, leaving 2 bases of the junction unmatched.

CDR3 sequence: CATSRKEGAGSGSYNEQFF. DNA for the CDR3: TGTGCCACCAGCAGAAAAGAGGGAGCGGGAAGCGGCTCCTACAATGAGCAGTTCTTC. J is TRBJ2-1 and V is TRBV15; 7 bases align to TRBD2. V shed 2 bases, J shed 0 bases, and the junction held 13 bases outside the gene matches. Germline assignment: CDR1 LNHNV and CDR2 YYDKDF (reference sequence). This CDR3 has 19 amino acids.

The V call is TRBV27, the J call TRBJ1-2; 7 bases line up with TRBD1. Germline V gene lookup returns CDR1 MNHEY and CDR2 SMNVEV (reference sequence). The CDR3 contains 17 residues. Unmatched junction bases numbered 9, after V lost 2 bases and J lost 0 bases. CDR3: CASSLRFQGGSNYGYTF. The CDR3 DNA follows: TGTGCCAGCAGTTTACGCTTCCAGGGGGGGTCTAACTATGGCTACACCTTC.